The 2 T cell receptor beta chains reported below all come from one sample, sequenced in a study of blood T cell repertoires in COVID-19. The table came from immunoSEQ multiplex PCR; TCRdb's copy has only in-frame clones and leaves some out. The table includes 150,000 to 200,000 clones, 80% to 90% detected once. The sequenced sample was peripheral blood. The receptors here all came from a man aged 50-59 years with active or convalescent COVID-19.

CDR3 region: CASSLRQGVLLQETQYF. For the CDR3, the DNA is TGTGCCAGCAGCCTCCGACAGGGCGTTTTACTCCAAGAGACCCAGTACTTC. The chain is built from TRBV7-9 and TRBJ2-5, with TRBD1 identical over 7 bases. V trimming: 5 bases; J trimming: 1 base; junction bases outside the gene matches: 13. This CDR3 region has 17 residues. CDR1 and CDR2 from the germline V gene are SEHNR and FQNEAQ (reference sequence).

V gene TRBV7-6 combines with J gene TRBJ2-7, with D possibly matching TRBD1 (5 bases). Germline V gives CDR1 SGHVS, CDR2 FNYEAQ. Trimming removed 1 base at V and 3 bases at J, with 13 bases between. The CDR3 consists of 15 residues. As DNA, the CDR3 is TGTGCCAGCAGCTTAGGGGCAGGGCCAAACTACGAGCAGTACTTC. Amino acid sequence: CASSLGAGPNYEQYF.